The present TCR beta chain was sequenced within a study of T-cell memory formation after mild COVID-19. Points on this clonotype: Antigen: not known.

CDR3 length equals 13 residues. The germline V gene has CDR1 SQVTM and CDR2 ANQGSEA. V lost 6 bases to trimming and J lost 1 base, with 11 bases between them. Findings and caveats of the study: Later expanders leaned toward CD4+, whereas clones contracting from day 15 to 85 were balanced CD4/CD8. Some responding clones appeared in pre-infection memory, suggesting cross-reactive memory joined.

TCRdb re-called the 5' RACE reads through MiXCR, storing one row per CDR3 protein. The sample yields 130,000 to 150,000 distinct CDR3 sequences, 6% to 7% seen once. The clonotype originates from an adult woman who had mild COVID-19 (a few samples of this study predate the infection). Cell type and time point are not known. The chain joins TRBV29-1 to TRBJ2-3; no firm D call. The sample was PBMCs or a T cell subset sorted from them (not recorded which). This CDR3 is CSVQTWGTDTQYF. The CDR3, as DNA: TGCAGCGTGCAGACGTGGGGCACAGATACGCAGTATTTT.